What follows are 27 T cell receptor beta chains derived from one specimen sequenced in a study of cytomegalovirus exposure and HLA in healthy donors. The PCR was carried out with 60 Vbeta primers and 13 Jbeta primers. TCRdb keeps only in-frame clones here, not all; method: immunoSEQ multiplex PCR. The table has fewer than 200,000 clones, 82% seen once; the top ten hold around 1.5%. What was sequenced was PBMCs. The receptors originated from a male donor in good health and CMV-seronegative.

The gene calls are TRBV10-3 and TRBJ2-1; 8 bases map to TRBD1. Trimming took 10 bases from V and 5 from J; bases not matched to a gene: 7. The CDR3 length is 13 residues. CDR1 ENHRY and CDR2 SYGVKD come from the germline V gene. The CDR3 bases are TGTGCCACGTACGGACAGGGTGACAATGAGCAGTTCTTC. It yields the protein CATYGQGDNEQFF.

This chain connects TRBV27 to TRBJ1-2; the D gene is possibly TRBD1 (5 bases). CDR1 and CDR2 (germline): MNHEY, SMNVEV (reference sequence). Between the trimmed V and J ends, which lost 8 bases and 8 bases, there was a span of 18 bases. CDR3 length: 13 residues. Written as DNA, the CDR3 is TGTGCCAGCGGAGCCGGGACTCCCCTCGGCTACACCTTC. This encodes CASGAGTPLGYTF.

This clone appeared a few times. CDR3 sequence (DNA): TGTGCCAGCAGCCAAGAGGGGGCGGGGGGATCACCCCTCCACTTT. It specifies CASSQEGAGGSPLHF. The chain couples TRBV4-2 to TRBJ1-6; TRBD1 is a possible D gene (6 bases). Between the trimmed V and J ends, which lost 0 bases and 10 bases, there was a span of 13 bases. CDR3 length: 15 amino acids. Germline CDR1 is LGHNA and CDR2 is YNFKEQ.

J is TRBJ2-3 and V is TRBV7-3; D is undetermined. The length of the CDR3 is 12 residues. Germline CDR1 SGHTA, CDR2 FQGTGA. The V gene lost 5 bases and the J gene lost 2 bases, with 5 bases spanning the gap. The CDR3 nucleotides are TGTGCCAGCAGCGACAACACAGATACGCAGTATTTT. Translation gives CASSDNTDTQYF.

The chain is built from TRBV10-1 and TRBJ2-1, with D possibly TRBD2 on 5 matching bases. The length of the CDR3 is 16 residues. Between the trimmed V and J ends, which lost 4 bases and 2 bases, there was a span of 15 bases. CDR1 and CDR2 from the germline V gene are WNHNN and SYGVQD (reference sequence). This chain's CDR3 is CASSGRSGRAYNEQFF. The CDR3 coding sequence is TGCGCCAGCAGTGGTCGGTCGGGGAGAGCCTACAATGAGCAGTTCTTC.

The rearrangement joins TRBV2 to TRBJ1-2; a weak D match, TRBD1 (5 bases). The CDR3 extends over 15 amino acids. The V end was cut by 5 bases, the J end by 6 bases, with 19 bases between. The germline CDR1 and CDR2 sequences are SNHLY and FYNNEI. The CDR3 nucleotides are TGTGCCAGCAGTTCGCCCGGGACTCGTGATAATGGCTACACCTTC. Its protein product is CASSSPGTRDNGYTF.

The chain couples TRBV5-6 to TRBJ1-1; no firm D call. Trimming removed 0 bases at V and 1 base at J, with 4 bases between. CDR1 and CDR2 from the germline V gene are SGHDT and YYEEEE. There are 13 residues in the CDR3. The CDR3 coding sequence is TGTGCCAGCAGCTTGGGCAGGAACACTGAAGCTTTCTTT. It encodes CASSLGRNTEAFF.

A single count supports this clone. The chain is built from TRBV5-1 and TRBJ1-5; D call uncertain. This CDR3 region has 14 residues. Germline V CDR1 and CDR2: SGHRS, YFSETQ. V was trimmed by 3 bases and J by 2 bases, leaving 9 bases between them. CDR3 in amino acids: CASSSEGRNQPQHF. In DNA form, the CDR3 reads TGCGCCAGCAGCTCTGAGGGTCGCAATCAGCCCCAGCATTTT.

This chain joins TRBV30 and TRBJ2-2; TRBD2 matches 8 bases. Per germline, CDR1 GTSNPN and CDR2 SVGIG (reference sequence). The CDR3 runs to 14 residues. V lost 3 bases, J lost 4 bases, and 4 bases stayed unmatched. The CDR3 spells CAWRTSGATGELFF. The CDR3 DNA reads as TGTGCCTGGAGAACTAGCGGAGCCACCGGGGAGCTGTTTTTT.

V usage is TRBV28 and J usage is TRBJ1-2; TRBD1 agrees at 9 bases. Germline CDR1 is MDHEN and CDR2 is SYDVKM. The CDR3 contains 16 residues. J gave up 8 bases and V 6 bases, and 16 bases lay outside the gene matches. The CDR3 DNA reads as TGTGCCAGCAGGGAAAATCCGGGACAGGGCGTCCACGGCTACACCTTC. It translates to CASRENPGQGVHGYTF.

This rearrangement joins TRBV6-7 to TRBJ2-1; 13 bases fit TRBD2. TRBV6-7 is an ORF for which the function is uncertain. With V trimmed by 8 bases and J by 4 bases, 11 bases remained unmatched. The CDR3 is made up of 17 amino acids. CDR3 sequence: CASGPLAGGPRYNEQFF. The CDR3, as DNA: TGTGCCAGCGGGCCACTAGCGGGAGGGCCTAGATACAATGAGCAGTTCTTC.

The chain combines TRBV2 with TRBJ1-2; 8 positions match TRBD1. The germline gives CDR1 SNHLY, CDR2 FYNNEI. J lost 5 bases, V lost 5 bases, and 10 bases had no gene match. The length of the CDR3 is 15 residues. CDR3 amino acids: CASSQNGQGIYGYTF. CDR3 in DNA: TGTGCCAGCAGTCAGAATGGACAGGGAATATATGGCTACACCTTC. Drawing the rest from reference TRBV2 and TRBJ1-2, the complete variable domain is EPEVTQTPSHQVTQMGQEVILRCVPISNHLYFYWYRQILGQKVEFLVSFYNNEISEKSEIFDDQFSVERPDGSNFTLKIRSTKLEDSAMYFCASSQNGQGIYGYTFGSGTRLTVV.

V gene TRBV9 combines with J gene TRBJ1-2, with 7 bases identical to TRBD1. Per the germline V gene, CDR1 is SGDLS and CDR2 is YYNGEE. The junction had 6 bases not matched to a gene; V was cut back by 3 bases and J by 4 bases. This CDR3 region has 14 residues. In nucleotides, the CDR3 is TGTGCCAGCAGCGCCGACAGGGTTGGCTATGGCTACACCTTC. Protein: CASSADRVGYGYTF.

This clone was seen a few times. The CDR3 loop reads CASSPRGWGDPYEQYF. For the CDR3, the DNA is TGTGCCAGCAGCCCCAGAGGGTGGGGAGATCCCTACGAGCAGTACTTC. The gene calls are TRBV7-9 and TRBJ2-7; a weak D match, TRBD2 (5 bases). V was pared by 5 bases and J by 2 bases, with 19 bases between. The germline gives CDR1 SEHNR, CDR2 FQNEAQ (reference sequence). The CDR3 contains 16 residues.

This chain links TRBV5-1 with TRBJ2-7; tentative D call: TRBD1 (6 bases). Germline V gene data show CDR1 as SGHRS and CDR2 as YFSETQ. V was cut by 4 bases and J by 3 bases, with 8 bases left in between. This CDR3 is 12 amino acids long. CDR3 sequence (DNA): TGCGCCAGCAGCCCCAGGGGCTACGAGCAGTACTTC. Its translation is CASSPRGYEQYF.

V usage is TRBV5-1 and J usage is TRBJ2-1; TRBD2 is a possible D gene (6 bases). CDR1 SGHRS and CDR2 YFSETQ come from the germline V gene. The CDR3 totals 16 residues. The ends were cut back, 0 bases at V and 4 bases at J, with 14 bases in the middle. The CDR3 region has the DNA TGCGCCAGCAGCTTGGCGGGCGCGGGGTTTTACAATGAGCAGTTCTTC. Translated, it gives CASSLAGAGFYNEQFF.

The gene calls are TRBV5-1 and TRBJ1-6; unclear D gene. V was cut by 0 bases and J by 7 bases, with 23 bases left in between. The CDR3 covers 19 residues. Germline V gene lookup returns CDR1 SGHRS and CDR2 YFSETQ. In DNA form, the CDR3 reads TGCGCCAGCAGCTTGGGGCCCCTCGGTCTGCGAGACACCAATTCACCCCTCCACTTT. It translates to CASSLGPLGLRDTNSPLHF.

For the CDR3, the DNA is TGTGCCAGCAGTGAAGGGACACCTACTTCCGAGCAGTACTTC. It encodes CASSEGTPTSEQYF. The J gene is TRBJ2-7, the V gene TRBV6-1; D is perhaps TRBD1 (5 bases). V was shortened by 1 base and J by 6 bases, with 13 bases between the two germline ends. CDR3 size: 14 residues. Germline V lookup: CDR1 MNHNS, CDR2 SASEGT.

The gene calls are TRBV9 and TRBJ2-5, with D possibly TRBD1 on 5 matching bases. V gave up 0 bases and J gave up 6 bases, with 12 bases separating them. The CDR3 has 14 residues. CDR1 and CDR2 (germline): SGDLS, YYNGEE. CDR3 protein: CASSVGSGLQTQYF. CDR3 DNA: TGTGCCAGCAGCGTAGGGTCAGGGCTGCAGACCCAGTACTTC.

In the case of this clone: The junction shows a germline mismatch at one end, possibly a read error. This rearrangement joins TRBV7-9 to TRBJ2-3, with 8 bases identical to TRBD2. Germline V gene sequence: CDR1 SEHNR, CDR2 FQNEAQ (reference sequence). CDR3 size: 15 residues. The CDR3 region has the DNA TGTTCCAGCAGCCCTAAGGGACTAGTTGGAGATACGCAGTATTTT. Protein sequence: CSSSPKGLVGDTQYF.

The chain couples TRBV9 to TRBJ1-5; 7 positions match TRBD1. V gave up 4 bases and J gave up 3 bases; unmatched junction bases: 10. This CDR3 is built from 16 residues. Germline CDR1 SGDLS, CDR2 YYNGEE. DNA for the CDR3: TGTGCCAGCAGCCCGCGGGGGGACAGCCTCAATCAGCCCCAGCATTTT. This gives the protein CASSPRGDSLNQPQHF.

CDR3 loop: CASSSQQGNLETQYF. Here the CDR3 DNA reads TGTGCCAGCAGTTCCCAACAGGGGAATTTAGAGACCCAGTACTTC. This chain uses TRBV6-6 with TRBJ2-5, with TRBD1 identical over 7 bases. Germline V gene data show CDR1 as MNHNY and CDR2 as SVGAGI (reference sequence). The CDR3 has 15 residues. Trimming removed 4 bases from V and 4 bases from J; junction bases left unmatched: 9.

There are a few counts of this clone. This chain uses TRBV30 with TRBJ2-3, with a tentative D call TRBD2 (5 bases). V lost 3 bases to trimming and J lost 2 bases, with 15 bases between them. Germline V gene lookup returns CDR1 GTSNPN and CDR2 SVGIG (reference sequence). There are 15 residues in the CDR3. The DNA for the CDR3 is TGTGCCTGGAGCCCAAACCGGGGATCCACAGATACGCAGTATTTT. Protein sequence: CAWSPNRGSTDTQYF.

The genes are TRBV5-3 and TRBJ2-1, with D hard to call. TRBV5-3 qualifies as an ORF whose function is uncertain. The V end lost 8 bases, the J end lost 6 bases, and 12 bases lay between the germline ends. There are 12 residues in the CDR3. This CDR3 reads CARRHWCNEQFF. Written as DNA, the CDR3 is TGTGCCAGGCGCCACTGGTGCAATGAGCAGTTCTTC.

V usage is TRBV6-6 and J usage is TRBJ2-5; the match to TRBD2 covers 11 bases. Germline lookup yields CDR1 MNHNY and CDR2 SVGAGI (reference sequence). With 6 bases clipped from V and 2 bases from J, the junction kept 5 bases outside the gene matches. The CDR3 is 15 residues long. As DNA, the CDR3 is TGTGCCAGCAGGGGGACTAGCGGTCTACAAGAGACCCAGTACTTC. This encodes CASRGTSGLQETQYF.

The genes are TRBV9 and TRBJ1-1; weak D call: TRBD1 (5 bases). Germline CDR1 SGDLS, CDR2 YYNGEE. The CDR3 is made up of 16 amino acids. The germline V and J ends were trimmed by 0 bases and 3 bases, with 15 bases remaining between them. This CDR3 is CASSVGRVAVDTEAFF. The CDR3 region has the DNA TGTGCCAGCAGCGTAGGCAGGGTGGCGGTGGACACTGAAGCTTTCTTT.

The V gene is TRBV6-1, the J gene TRBJ1-2; no reliable D call. CDR3 length: 13 residues. CDR1 and CDR2 from the germline V gene are MNHNS and SASEGT. V gave up 4 bases and J gave up 6 bases, with 12 bases separating them. The CDR3 sequence: CASSVAGSNGYTF. The CDR3 region has the DNA TGTGCCAGCAGTGTTGCGGGGTCTAATGGCTACACCTTC.